These 10 T cell receptor beta chains were sequenced from one sample in a study of T cell responses to AZD1222 COVID-19 vaccine. Libraries were prepared by immunoSEQ multiplex PCR; TCRdb keeps only in-frame clonotypes and omits some of them. The sample includes 65,000 or so clones, 84% of them seen just once. The specimen comprised peripheral blood, sampled on day 0 of AZD1222 vaccination. Receptors were obtained from an adult in good health.

The gene calls are TRBV5-5 and TRBJ1-1, with no clear D. V lost 4 bases and J lost 10, with 14 bases in between. CDR3 size: 12 residues. Germline CDR1 is SGHKS and CDR2 is YYEKEE (reference sequence). CDR3 coding DNA: TGTGCCAGCAGCCCGCTCGCAGCGGGAGCTTTCTTT. Its translation is CASSPLAAGAFF.

The chain links TRBV29-1 to TRBJ1-4, with 9 positions matching TRBD1. The trim removed 5 bases at V and 10 bases at J, leaving 11 bases unmatched. This CDR3 region has 14 residues. In germline, CDR1 is SQVTM, CDR2 ANQGSEA. In nucleotides, the CDR3 is TGCAGCGTTCGCCTACAGGGGGCGCCGGGAAAACTGTTTTTT. This codes for CSVRLQGAPGKLFF.

The gene calls are TRBV29-1 and TRBJ2-3; no firm D call. CDR3 length equals 11 residues. Trimming left V 1 base short and J 8 bases short, with 7 bases between. Germline loops: CDR1 SQVTM, CDR2 ANQGSEA. CDR3 in DNA: TGCAGCGTTGAAGGCCCGGGTACGCAGTATTTT. This codes for CSVEGPGTQYF.

The chain uses TRBV7-2 and TRBJ1-2, with 7 bases aligning to TRBD1. Losses at the gene ends were 5 bases for V and 4 bases for J; bases not matched to a gene: 10. This CDR3 spans 15 amino acids. CDR1 is SGHTA and CDR2 is FQGNSA in the germline V gene. This chain's CDR3 is CASSLMGQMSYGYTF. The CDR3 DNA follows: TGTGCCAGCAGCCTAATGGGACAGATGAGCTATGGCTACACCTTC.

The sample holds one count of this clone. The J gene is TRBJ1-1, the V gene TRBV28; D remains unclear. The V end lost 8 bases, the J end lost 0 bases, and 13 bases lay between the germline ends. Germline V gene sequence: CDR1 MDHEN, CDR2 SYDVKM. CDR3 length equals 14 residues. CDR3 DNA: TGTGCCAGCGTAATGCAGCCCATGAACACTGAAGCTTTCTTT. Protein sequence: CASVMQPMNTEAFF.

As regards this clone: This may come from a read error, since a much larger clone is one base off. The chain combines TRBV12-5 with TRBJ1-5; a weak D match, TRBD1 (6 bases). Per the germline V gene, CDR1 is LGHNT and CDR2 is FRNRAP. This CDR3 spans 16 amino acids. CDR3 in amino acids: CASGLTRGRDNQSQHF. Written as DNA, the CDR3 is TGTGCTAGTGGTCTCACGAGGGGGAGGGACAATCAGTCCCAGCATTTT.

The chain employs TRBV12-3 or TRBV12-4 and TRBJ2-5, with 7 bases fitting TRBD2. The CDR3 is 12 residues long. J was trimmed by 11 bases and V by 3 bases; bases with no gene match: 6. CDR3 sequence reads: CASSFPTSVQYF. The CDR3 nucleotides are TGTGCCAGCAGTTTCCCCACTAGCGTTCAGTACTTC.

The chain carries TRBV6-2 or TRBV6-3 and TRBJ1-5; weak D call: TRBD1 (5 bases). CDR3 length: 15 residues. V lost 2 bases, J lost 1 base, and 9 bases lay in between. Germline CDR1 reads MNHEY; CDR2 reads SVGEGT. This chain's CDR3 is CASSYVGVSNQPQHF. The DNA for the CDR3 is TGTGCCAGCAGTTACGTGGGGGTAAGCAATCAGCCCCAGCATTTT.

This chain links TRBV18 with TRBJ1-1; TRBD1 matches 7 bases. Unmatched junction bases numbered 5, after V lost 3 bases and J lost 1 base. The CDR3 is 15 amino acids. Germline V gene lookup returns CDR1 KGHSH and CDR2 LQKENI. The CDR3 region is CASSPLQGRNTEAFF. The CDR3 nucleotides are TGTGCCAGCTCACCTTTACAGGGGAGGAACACTGAAGCTTTCTTT. The entire variable domain, with the rest obtained from reference TRBV18 and TRBJ1-1, is as follows: NAGVMQNPRHLVRRRGQEARLRCSPMKGHSHVYWYRQLPEEGLKFMVYLQKENIIDESGMPKERFSAEFPKEGPSILRIQQVVRGDSAAYFCASSPLQGRNTEAFFGQGTRLTVV.

The chain links TRBV2 to TRBJ1-1; D gene unclear. Trimming shortened V by 7 bases and J by 0 bases, and 12 bases separated the two germline ends. The CDR3 is 14 residues long. Germline CDR1 and CDR2: SNHLY and FYNNEI. The CDR3 sequence is CASILTAMNTEAFF. In DNA form, the CDR3 reads TGTGCCAGCATTTTGACGGCTATGAACACTGAAGCTTTCTTT.